Detailed here is one T cell receptor (beta chain). This clonotype appeared a few times. The clone's antigen remains unknown. No base quality information exists; no much larger clone differs at one position. The record originates from a study of T cell repertoires in aging, cancer and after chemotherapy (dated by TCRdb to about 2019). For context, the study as a whole: The donors fell into six age groups ranging from 30 or younger to 70 or older, and each group had at least three individuals. In the solid tumor group, the paired samples taken before and after chemotherapy came from brain tumor (glioblastoma) patients given temozolomide-based therapy. The complete dataset included about 8.8 million TCR reads. To look at immunoaging and at how T cells reconstitute after chemotherapy, the study profiled TCR beta repertoires in peripheral blood from both healthy donors and cancer patients. Alongside some 96 healthy donors serving as a reference group, the cohort included some 220 cancer patients, of whom roughly 92 had hematological cancers and 124 had solid cancers. Overall study outcomes, separate from this receptor: An increase in median generation probability over the chemotherapy interval was observed in both cancer cohorts, suggesting that the repertoire was reconstituted through rebound thymic output. In healthy donors, the decline in TCR diversity with age was mainly explained by loss of richness, whereas in cancer patients loss of evenness was also found to contribute. According to the authors, the repertoire data do not permit conclusions about immunological memory after chemotherapy. Compared with age-matched healthy donors, untreated patients with either hematological or solid cancers had significantly lower TCR diversity in the blood along with higher clonality.

Instead of sorted cells or RNA, genomic DNA extracted from peripheral blood served as the source for amplifying TCR beta rearrangements. Rearranged TRB sequences spanning V, D and J segments were amplified by multiplex touch-down PCR using a mixed TRB-A/B primer pool. Two consecutive PCR reactions with Phusion HS II polymerase added Illumina adapters and sample indices to the amplicons. Amplicons were gel-purified using the NucleoSpin Gel and PCR Clean-up kit and were subsequently checked with Qubit and an Agilent 2100 Bioanalyzer. Sequencing of libraries was carried out on an Illumina MiSeq in 600-cycle, single-indexed, paired-end runs. In the authors' own workflow: TRB sequences were processed with MiXCR versions 2.12 and 3.0.5. Each unique CDR3 nucleotide sequence counted as one clone, and only productive sequences with at least two reads were retained. The repertoire metrics were Shannon diversity, evenness, clonality (defined as one minus evenness), and alpha-parameterized diversity profiles covering alpha 0 to 5. The IGoR algorithm was used to calculate generation probabilities for clones in the paired samples taken before and after chemotherapy. TCRdb reprocessed the public reads (quality trimming at Q25 with fastp, clone calling with MiXCR) and kept in-frame beta chains. Rows merge per CDR3 protein into single entries with the most common DNA and genes. The V and J calls here are based on TCRdb, not the publication. The sample table shows approximately 2,000 distinct CDR3 sequences, and about a third are seen once. The ten largest clones represent about 20% of the sample.

V is pruned by 5 bases and J by 6 bases, leaving 9 bases of the junction without a gene match. The CDR3 runs 15 amino acids, cysteine and phenylalanine included. Only the CDR3 DNA stays, 45 bases, in frame from base 1. This sequence originates from a human donor with a solid tumor. The rearranged segments are TRBV12-3 or TRBV12-4 and TRBJ2-1; 8 bases in the middle match TRBD1. The source material was blood. The DNA sequence is TGTGCCAGCAGTCTAGGACAGGGTCGGAGCAATGAGCAGTTCTTC. It codes for CASSLGQGRSNEQFF.